Below are 17 T cell receptor beta chains sequenced from a single sample in a study of identical twins. TCRdb analysed the 5' RACE reads with MiXCR anew, one entry per CDR3 protein. The table includes 450,000 to 650,000 distinct CDR3 sequences, approximately 9.6% detected once. Separately, the same data were catalogued under a study of yellow fever vaccine responses in identical twins.

What was sequenced was PBMCs. These receptors originate from a woman in her late teens or twenties in good health.

This clonotype showed up many times. The rearrangement joins TRBV12-3 or TRBV12-4 to TRBJ1-5, with 7 bases fitting TRBD1. With 5 bases clipped from V and 14 bases from J, the junction kept 9 bases outside the gene matches. This CDR3 region has 12 residues. The CDR3 here is CASSTTSGQKHF. The CDR3 region has the DNA TGTGCCAGCAGTACAACGTCGGGACAGAAGCATTTT.

The rearrangement joins TRBV28 to TRBJ2-5, with D tentatively TRBD1 (6 bases). CDR1 is MDHEN, CDR2 SYDVKM, per germline. V lost 4 bases and J lost 3, with 9 bases in between. This CDR3 has 13 residues. DNA of the CDR3: TGTGCCAGCAGTTACTCAGGGGAAGAGACCCAGTACTTC. Protein sequence: CASSYSGEETQYF.

Many counts were recorded for this clonotype. This chain connects TRBV20-1 to TRBJ2-1; no clear D gene. Germline V gene data show CDR1 as DFQATT and CDR2 as SNEGSKA (reference sequence). This CDR3 is 16 amino acids long. V gave up 1 base and J gave up 5 bases, with 18 bases separating them. The CDR3: CSARAPGRGANNEQFF. The CDR3 region has the DNA TGCAGTGCTAGAGCCCCTGGGCGAGGAGCAAACAATGAGCAGTTCTTC.

This clonotype has only a few counts. The chain is built from TRBV15 and TRBJ2-5; the D gene is possibly TRBD2 (6 bases). V gave up 1 base and J gave up 4 bases, with 13 bases separating them. The CDR3 length is 15 residues. The germline CDR1 and CDR2 sequences are LNHNV and YYDKDF (reference sequence). This chain's CDR3 is CATSRVAGSGETQYF. Here the CDR3 DNA reads TGTGCCACCAGCAGAGTCGCGGGGTCGGGAGAGACCCAGTACTTC.

This clonotype was counted ten times or more. The V gene is TRBV10-3, the J gene TRBJ2-1; D is unresolved. Germline-derived CDR1 and CDR2 are ENHRY and SYGVKD. The CDR3 has 11 amino acids. The ends were cut back, 10 bases at V and 5 bases at J, with 9 bases in the middle. The CDR3 DNA follows: TGTGCCAGGGGTCGTGACAATGAGCAGTTCTTC. Amino acids: CARGRDNEQFF.

This clonotype has only a few counts. This chain uses TRBV28 with TRBJ2-1; 12 positions match TRBD2. Germline CDR1 and CDR2: MDHEN and SYDVKM. J gave up 7 bases and V 5 bases, and 6 bases lay outside the gene matches. This CDR3 is built from 15 residues. CDR3 DNA: TGTGCCAGCAGTGCACTAGCGGGAGGTAAAAATGAGCAGTTCTTC. Its translation: CASSALAGGKNEQFF.

The sample holds many counts of this clonotype. This rearrangement joins TRBV29-1 to TRBJ2-7; no clear D gene. This CDR3 contains 16 residues. The V and J ends lost 4 bases and 2 bases respectively, with 21 bases between them. Germline values: CDR1 SQVTM, CDR2 ANQGSEA. Written as DNA, the CDR3 is TGCAGCGTTGTAGCCAGGAGCCACCCAAACCCCTACGAGCAGTACTTC. Translating gives CSVVARSHPNPYEQYF.

The chain has TRBV19 and TRBJ2-6, with 7 bases fitting TRBD1. V dropped 10 bases and J dropped 0; count of bases not matched to a gene: 9. Germline V gives CDR1 LNHDA, CDR2 SQIVND (reference sequence). The CDR3 length is 16 residues. The CDR3 spells CATSGTASSGANVLTF. The CDR3 coding sequence is TGTGCCACCTCCGGGACAGCGAGCTCTGGGGCCAACGTCCTGACTTTC.

This clonotype was observed a few times. The rearrangement joins TRBV7-2 to TRBJ2-5; 11 bases are shared with TRBD2. The V segment lost 3 bases and the J segment 2 bases; nucleotides outside the gene matches: 5. This CDR3 contains 16 residues. The germline gives CDR1 SGHTA, CDR2 FQGNSA. CDR3 in DNA: TGTGCCAGCAGCTTGGCTAGCGGGGGGCCTCAAGAGACCCAGTACTTC. Encoded protein: CASSLASGGPQETQYF.

This clonotype was counted many times. The rearrangement joins TRBV6-1 to TRBJ2-1, with 9 bases fitting TRBD2. This CDR3 contains 16 residues. The J segment lost 8 bases and the V segment lost 8 bases, leaving 16 bases of the junction unmatched. Germline V gene sequence: CDR1 MNHNS, CDR2 SASEGT. This CDR3 reads CASFRGAAGGPDEQFF. In DNA form, the CDR3 reads TGTGCCAGCTTTCGAGGGGCGGCGGGGGGGCCAGATGAGCAGTTCTTC.

The chain is built from TRBV5-4 and TRBJ1-4; tentative D call: TRBD1 (5 bases). Looked up from germline, CDR1 is SGHNT and CDR2 is YYREEE (reference sequence). V lost 4 bases and J lost 3, with 10 bases in between. The CDR3 has 14 residues. CDR3 region: CASSPGGANEKLFF. As DNA, the CDR3 is TGTGCCAGCAGCCCGGGAGGGGCTAATGAAAAACTGTTTTTT.

This chain connects TRBV7-9 to TRBJ1-4; maybe TRBD1 (6 bases). V lost 5 bases and J 7 bases, leaving 20 bases between the germline ends. Germline assignment: CDR1 SEHNR and CDR2 FQNEAQ (reference sequence). CDR3 size: 16 residues. CDR3 in amino acids: CASSPRDQQGGEKLFF. The CDR3 DNA is TGTGCCAGCAGCCCCCGCGACCAACAGGGAGGTGAAAAACTGTTTTTT. Supplemented by reference TRBV7-9 and TRBJ1-4, the full variable domain reads DTGVSQNPRHKITKRGQNVTFRCDPISEHNRLYWYRQTLGQGPEFLTYFQNEAQLEKSRLLSDRFSAERPKGSFSTLEIQRTEQGDSAMYLCASSPRDQQGGEKLFFGSGTQLSVL.

There are a few counts of this clonotype. This sequence joins TRBV12-3 or TRBV12-4 and TRBJ2-3, with TRBD2 matching 11 bases. Trimming at V came to 7 bases and at J to 6 bases, leaving 9 bases not matched to a gene. The CDR3 is 15 residues long. In nucleotides, the CDR3 is TGTGCCAGCACCCCAACTAGCGGGGGAGGGGATACGCAGTATTTT. It yields the protein CASTPTSGGGDTQYF.

This clonotype was observed a handful of times. CDR3 amino acids: CASSQDPAQTDTQYF. DNA of the CDR3: TGCGCCAGCAGCCAAGATCCCGCGCAAACAGATACGCAGTATTTT. J is TRBJ2-3 and V is TRBV4-3; D unclear. The V end lost 0 bases, the J end lost 3 bases, and 10 bases lay between the germline ends. Germline V CDR1 and CDR2: LGHNA, YSLEER. The CDR3 sequence is 15 residues long.

The chain recombines TRBV20-1 with TRBJ1-4; the D gene is possibly TRBD1 (5 bases). The CDR3 totals 15 residues. Trimming took 6 bases from V and 7 from J, leaving 21 bases between them. Germline assignment: CDR1 DFQATT and CDR2 SNEGSKA (reference sequence). The chain's CDR3 is CSALPYQGYSEKLFF. The DNA for the CDR3 is TGCAGTGCCCTTCCCTACCAGGGATACTCTGAAAAACTGTTTTTT.

V is TRBV11-3 and J is TRBJ2-1, with D possibly matching TRBD2 (6 bases). Germline values: CDR1 SGHNT, CDR2 YENEEA. This CDR3 is 14 amino acids long. Deletions cut 3 bases from V and 5 bases from J, with 11 bases between. Here the CDR3 DNA reads TGTGCCAGCAGCTTCGGGAGCCCTAACAATGAGCAGTTCTTC. Translation gives CASSFGSPNNEQFF. Full variable domain (remainder filled in from reference TRBV11-3 and TRBJ2-1): EAGVVQSPRYKIIEKKQPVAFWCNPISGHNTLYWYLQNLGQGPELLIRYENEEAVDDSQLPKDRFSAERLKGVDSTLKIQPAELGDSAVYLCASSFGSPNNEQFFGPGTRLTVL.

A word on this clonotype: Being one base from a much bigger clone, this may be a read error. The CDR3 nucleotides read TGTGCCAGCAGCCAAGGACAGGGCGCTGGCTACACCTTC. It encodes CASSQGQGAGYTF. The chain has TRBV3-1 and TRBJ1-2, with 7 positions matching TRBD1. Per the germline V gene, CDR1 is LGHDT and CDR2 is YNNKEL (reference sequence). The V and J ends lost 1 base and 7 bases, in that order; junction bases with no gene match: 3. There are 13 residues in the CDR3.